This TCR beta chain was recovered during a study of beta chain features in type 1 diabetes. Study as a whole: Comparable age, gender and cell yields were observed in patients relative to healthy donors.

The investigators reverse transcribed all of the isolated RNA, so they sequenced expressed TCRB transcripts. The assay was immunoSEQ multiplex PCR, and TCRdb's table has in-frame clones only and misses some. The sample holds 300,000 or so clones, roughly a tenth seen once. A word on this clone: The antigen remains undetermined.

General study results and limits: Patients with Type 1 diabetes showed moderately but significantly shorter TCRB CDR3s in all four CD4+ subsets. Within the patient group, naive, central memory and Treg TCRB repertoires appeared more similar to each other than within healthy donors.

V lost 0 bases to trimming and J lost 5 bases, with 4 bases between them. The CDR3 is 12 amino acids. Per germline, CDR1 ENHRY and CDR2 SYGVKD. This sequence was found in a man aged 30 to 45 with type 1 diabetes. The chain carries TRBV10-3 and TRBJ2-5; D not certain. Sequenced: central memory CD4+ T cells from blood. CDR3 residues: CAISESSETQYF. The CDR3 DNA is TGTGCCATCAGTGAGTCGAGCGAGACCCAGTACTTC.